The rows below give T cell receptor beta chains drawn from one sample of a study of type 1 and type 2 diabetes patients. From the multiplex PCR reads, TCRdb called clonotypes with MiXCR, one entry per CDR3 protein. The sample includes under 300,000 distinct CDR3 sequences, roughly 48% of them seen just once. Sequencing was carried out using peripheral blood mononuclear cells (PBMCs). All receptors derive from a man younger than 30 with type 2 diabetes. Both conserved end residues are part of each CDR3. Fields, in order: J gene, clone size, D gene, V gene, CDR3 protein, CDR3 DNA. A D gene is named only where the DNA matches it firmly. Expanded clones are given a class, and other clones once, few, many or no size at all.

j_call: TRBJ1-6; clone_size: .; d_call: .; v_call: TRBV7-2; cdr3_aa: CASSQDAPSASPLHF; cdr3_nt: TGTGCCAGCAGCCAAGACGCCCCCTCCGCCTCACCCCTCCACTTT
j_call: TRBJ2-1; clone_size: few; d_call: TRBD2; v_call: TRBV7-9; cdr3_aa: CASSNSGGPYNEQFF; cdr3_nt: TGTGCCAGCAGCAATAGCGGGGGGCCCTACAATGAGCAGTTCTTC
j_call: TRBJ2-7; clone_size: .; d_call: .; v_call: TRBV2; cdr3_aa: CASRMYRAPGSYEQYF; cdr3_nt: TGTGCCAGCAGGATGTACCGGGCTCCCGGGAGCTACGAGCAGTACTTC
j_call: TRBJ1-1; clone_size: .; d_call: .; v_call: TRBV18; cdr3_aa: CASSPERASGTEAFF; cdr3_nt: TGTGCCAGCTCACCAGAGCGGGCTAGCGGCACTGAAGCTTTCTTT
j_call: TRBJ1-1; clone_size: .; d_call: .; v_call: TRBV7-3; cdr3_aa: CASSPNSNTEAFF; cdr3_nt: TGTGCCAGCAGCCCTAACTCAAACACTGAAGCTTTCTTT
j_call: TRBJ1-1; clone_size: few; d_call: .; v_call: TRBV12-3/TRBV12-4; cdr3_aa: CASSSPVGNTEAFF; cdr3_nt: TGTGCCAGCAGTTCCCCCGTGGGGAACACTGAAGCTTTCTTT
j_call: TRBJ2-7; clone_size: few; d_call: TRBD2; v_call: TRBV25-1; cdr3_aa: CASSVVSGRRRNEQYF; cdr3_nt: TGTGCCAGCAGTGTGGTTAGCGGGAGAAGGCGCAATGAGCAGTACTTC
j_call: TRBJ2-5; clone_size: .; d_call: TRBD2; v_call: TRBV7-7; cdr3_aa: CASSLGPSGETQYF; cdr3_nt: TGTGCTAGCAGCTTAGGTCCTAGCGGGGAGACCCAGTACTTC
j_call: TRBJ2-7; clone_size: many; d_call: .; v_call: TRBV2; cdr3_aa: CASSVLSSNEQYF; cdr3_nt: TGTGCCAGCAGTGTCCTTAGCAGCAACGAGCAGTACTTC
j_call: TRBJ2-3; clone_size: .; d_call: TRBD2; v_call: TRBV5-1; cdr3_aa: CASSALAGGTDTQYF; cdr3_nt: TGCGCCAGCAGCGCACTAGCGGGTGGCACAGATACGCAGTATTTT
j_call: TRBJ2-6; clone_size: once; d_call: .; v_call: TRBV6-5; cdr3_aa: CASRDGYSGANVLTF; cdr3_nt: TGTGCCAGCAGGGACGGGTACTCTGGGGCCAACGTCCTGACTTTC
j_call: TRBJ2-5; clone_size: .; d_call: .; v_call: TRBV28; cdr3_aa: CASSLIGPQGYQETQYF; cdr3_nt: TGTGCCAGCAGTTTAATTGGCCCACAGGGCTACCAAGAGACCCAGTACTTC
j_call: TRBJ1-2; clone_size: .; d_call: .; v_call: TRBV6-1; cdr3_aa: CASQHISGYGYTF; cdr3_nt: TGTGCCAGCCAACATATCTCCGGCTATGGCTACACCTTC
j_call: TRBJ2-5; clone_size: .; d_call: .; v_call: TRBV14; cdr3_aa: CASSHVRGPRARTVETQYF; cdr3_nt: TGTGCCAGCAGCCATGTTAGGGGCCCCAGGGCGAGGACGGTAGAGACCCAGTACTTC
j_call: TRBJ2-3; clone_size: .; d_call: TRBD2; v_call: TRBV7-7; cdr3_aa: CASSLGGFTDTQYF; cdr3_nt: TGTGCTAGCAGCTTGGGAGGGTTCACAGATACGCAGTATTTT
j_call: TRBJ1-5; clone_size: once; d_call: .; v_call: TRBV5-1; cdr3_aa: CASSLEGGQPQHF; cdr3_nt: TGCGCCAGCAGCTTGGAAGGAGGGCAGCCCCAGCATTTT
j_call: TRBJ2-5; clone_size: .; d_call: TRBD2; v_call: TRBV9; cdr3_aa: CASSGGGGSQETQYF; cdr3_nt: TGTGCCAGCAGCGGGGGGGGAGGGTCACAAGAGACCCAGTACTTC
j_call: TRBJ2-5; clone_size: few; d_call: TRBD2; v_call: TRBV9; cdr3_aa: CASSPSGGYQETQYF; cdr3_nt: TGTGCCAGCAGCCCTAGCGGGGGGTACCAAGAGACCCAGTACTTC
j_call: TRBJ1-1; clone_size: few; d_call: .; v_call: TRBV11-1; cdr3_aa: CASSPLSVVEAFF; cdr3_nt: TGTGCCAGCAGCCCACTCTCCGTTGTTGAAGCTTTCTTT
j_call: TRBJ1-1; clone_size: .; d_call: TRBD1; v_call: TRBV7-2; cdr3_aa: CASSTPGQKKGTEAFF; cdr3_nt: TGTGCCAGCAGCACGCCGGGACAGAAGAAGGGCACTGAAGCTTTCTTT
j_call: TRBJ1-4; clone_size: .; d_call: .; v_call: TRBV6-4; cdr3_aa: CASSVMAANNEKLFF; cdr3_nt: TGTGCCAGCAGTGTAATGGCAGCGAATAATGAAAAACTGTTTTTT
j_call: TRBJ2-3; clone_size: .; d_call: .; v_call: TRBV7-7; cdr3_aa: CASSLADRTDTQYF; cdr3_nt: TGTGCCAGCAGCTTAGCGGACCGCACAGATACGCAGTATTTT
j_call: TRBJ2-7; clone_size: .; d_call: TRBD2; v_call: TRBV3-1; cdr3_aa: CASSQGAGSYEQYF; cdr3_nt: TGTGCCAGCAGCCAAGGAGCGGGGTCCTACGAGCAGTACTTC
j_call: TRBJ1-2; clone_size: .; d_call: TRBD1; v_call: TRBV3-1; cdr3_aa: CASSQGAGGGYTF; cdr3_nt: TGTGCCAGCAGCCAAGGGGCAGGGGGCGGCTACACCTTC
j_call: TRBJ2-2; clone_size: few; d_call: .; v_call: TRBV7-8; cdr3_aa: CASSGAPVTGELFF; cdr3_nt: TGTGCCAGCAGCGGCGCGCCGGTTACCGGGGAGCTGTTTTTT
j_call: TRBJ1-1; clone_size: few; d_call: .; v_call: TRBV6-5; cdr3_aa: CASSHQMNTEAFF; cdr3_nt: TGTGCCAGCAGTCACCAAATGAACACTGAAGCTTTCTTT
j_call: TRBJ2-1; clone_size: few; d_call: TRBD2; v_call: TRBV2; cdr3_aa: CASTGAGGSGNNEQFF; cdr3_nt: TGTGCCAGCACTGGGGCTGGGGGAAGCGGGAACAATGAGCAGTTCTTC
j_call: TRBJ2-7; clone_size: .; d_call: TRBD2; v_call: TRBV7-2; cdr3_aa: CASSLVERGSSYDQYF; cdr3_nt: TGTGCCAGCAGCTTAGTCGAGCGGGGGAGCTCCTACGATCAGTACTTC
j_call: TRBJ1-6; clone_size: .; d_call: .; v_call: TRBV18; cdr3_aa: CASSPLGVAESPLHF; cdr3_nt: TGTGCCAGCTCCCCACTCGGGGTCGCGGAATCACCCCTCCACTTT
j_call: TRBJ2-7; clone_size: .; d_call: TRBD1; v_call: TRBV7-8; cdr3_aa: CASSIGTVGYEQYF; cdr3_nt: TGTGCCAGCAGCATCGGGACAGTGGGCTACGAGCAGTACTTC
j_call: TRBJ1-5; clone_size: few; d_call: .; v_call: TRBV25-1; cdr3_aa: CASSERMNQPQHF; cdr3_nt: TGTGCCAGCAGTGAAAGAATGAATCAGCCCCAGCATTTT
j_call: TRBJ2-5; clone_size: .; d_call: .; v_call: TRBV3-1; cdr3_aa: CASSQWDKQETQYF; cdr3_nt: TGTGCCAGCAGCCAATGGGACAAACAAGAGACCCAGTACTTC
j_call: TRBJ2-7; clone_size: .; d_call: TRBD1; v_call: TRBV30; cdr3_aa: CAWSLGTGGYYQYF; cdr3_nt: TGTGCCTGGAGTTTGGGGACAGGGGGATATTATCAGTACTTC
j_call: TRBJ2-1; clone_size: .; d_call: TRBD2; v_call: TRBV20-1; cdr3_aa: CSARGALAGSSYNEQFF; cdr3_nt: TGCAGTGCTAGAGGAGCCCTAGCGGGGAGCTCCTACAATGAGCAGTTCTTC
j_call: TRBJ2-2; clone_size: .; d_call: .; v_call: TRBV18; cdr3_aa: CASSPTVTRELFF; cdr3_nt: TGTGCCAGCTCACCGACGGTTACCAGGGAGCTGTTTTTT